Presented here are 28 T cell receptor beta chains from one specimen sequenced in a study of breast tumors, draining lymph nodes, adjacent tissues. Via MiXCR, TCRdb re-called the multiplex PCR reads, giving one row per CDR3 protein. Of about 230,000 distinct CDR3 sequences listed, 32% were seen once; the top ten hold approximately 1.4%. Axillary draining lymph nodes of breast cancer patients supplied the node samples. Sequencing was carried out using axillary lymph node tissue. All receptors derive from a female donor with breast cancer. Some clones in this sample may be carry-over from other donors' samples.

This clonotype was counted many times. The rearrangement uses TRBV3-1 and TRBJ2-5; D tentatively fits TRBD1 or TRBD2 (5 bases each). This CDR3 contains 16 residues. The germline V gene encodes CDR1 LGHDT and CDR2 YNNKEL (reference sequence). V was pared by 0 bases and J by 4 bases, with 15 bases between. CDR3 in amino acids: CASSQDPMMGVETQYF. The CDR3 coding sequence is TGTGCCAGCAGCCAAGATCCTATGATGGGGGTAGAGACCCAGTACTTC.

CDR3 coding DNA: TGTGCCTGGAGTCAACAGGTAAATCAGCCCCAGCATTTT. Amino acid sequence: CAWSQQVNQPQHF. V is TRBV30 and J is TRBJ1-5, with D possibly matching TRBD1 (5 bases). CDR3 length equals 13 residues. V dropped 2 bases and J dropped 4 bases, with 9 bases sitting between them. Germline V gene data show CDR1 as GTSNPN and CDR2 as SVGIG (reference sequence).

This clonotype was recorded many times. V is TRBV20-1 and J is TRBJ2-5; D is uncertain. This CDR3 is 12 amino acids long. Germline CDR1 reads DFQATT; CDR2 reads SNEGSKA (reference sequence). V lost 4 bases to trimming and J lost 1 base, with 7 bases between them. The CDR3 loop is CSAKPFQETQYF. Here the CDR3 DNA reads TGCAGTGCTAAGCCATTCCAAGAGACCCAGTACTTC.

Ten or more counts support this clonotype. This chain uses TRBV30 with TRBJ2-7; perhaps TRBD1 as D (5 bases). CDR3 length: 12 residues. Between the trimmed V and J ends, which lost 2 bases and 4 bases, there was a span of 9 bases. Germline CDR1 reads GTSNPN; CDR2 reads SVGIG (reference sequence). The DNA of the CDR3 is TGTGCCTGGAGTCAGGGATTTTACGAGCAGTACTTC. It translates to CAWSQGFYEQYF.

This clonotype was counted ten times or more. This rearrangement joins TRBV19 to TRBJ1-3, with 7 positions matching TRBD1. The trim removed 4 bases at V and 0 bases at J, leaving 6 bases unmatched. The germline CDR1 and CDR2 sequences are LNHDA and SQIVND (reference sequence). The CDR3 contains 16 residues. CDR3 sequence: CASSNRDSGSGNTIYF. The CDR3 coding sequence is TGTGCCAGTAGTAACCGGGACAGCGGCTCTGGAAACACCATATATTTT. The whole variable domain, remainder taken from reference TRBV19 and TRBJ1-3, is DGGITQSPKYLFRKEGQNVTLSCEQNLNHDAMYWYRQDPGQGLRLIYYSQIVNDFQKGDIAEGYSVSREKKESFPLTVTSAQKNPTAFYLCASSNRDSGSGNTIYFGEGSWLTVV.

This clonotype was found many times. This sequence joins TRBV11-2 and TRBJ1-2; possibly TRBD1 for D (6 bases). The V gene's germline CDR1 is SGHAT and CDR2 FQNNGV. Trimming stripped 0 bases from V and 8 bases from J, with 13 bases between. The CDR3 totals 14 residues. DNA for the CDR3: TGTGCCAGCAGCTTAGATGACAGGATTTTGGGCTACACCTTC. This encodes CASSLDDRILGYTF.

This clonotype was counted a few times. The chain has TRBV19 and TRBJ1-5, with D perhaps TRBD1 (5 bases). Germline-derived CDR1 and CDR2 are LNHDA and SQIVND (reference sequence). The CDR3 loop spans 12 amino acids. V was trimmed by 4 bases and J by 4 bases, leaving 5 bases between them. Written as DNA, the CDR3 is TGTGCCAGTAGTAGGGGGAATCAGCCCCAGCATTTT. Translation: CASSRGNQPQHF.

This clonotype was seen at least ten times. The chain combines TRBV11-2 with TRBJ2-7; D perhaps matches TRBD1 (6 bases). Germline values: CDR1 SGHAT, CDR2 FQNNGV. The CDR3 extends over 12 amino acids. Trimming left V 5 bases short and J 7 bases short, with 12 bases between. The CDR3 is CASSQWTDEQYF. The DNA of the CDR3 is TGTGCCAGCAGCCAGTGGACAGATGAGCAGTACTTC. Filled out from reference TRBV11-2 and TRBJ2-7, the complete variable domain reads EAGVAQSPRYKIIEKRQSVAFWCNPISGHATLYWYQQILGQGPKLLIQFQNNGVVDDSQLPKDRFSAERLKGVDSTLKIQPAKLEDSAVYLCASSQWTDEQYFGPGTRLTVT.

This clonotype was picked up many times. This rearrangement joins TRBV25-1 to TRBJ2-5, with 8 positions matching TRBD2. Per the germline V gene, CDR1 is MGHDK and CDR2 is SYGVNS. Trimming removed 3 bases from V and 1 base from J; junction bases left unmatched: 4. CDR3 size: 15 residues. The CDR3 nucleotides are TGTGCCAGCAGTGATGTCACTAGCGGCCAAGAGACCCAGTACTTC. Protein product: CASSDVTSGQETQYF.

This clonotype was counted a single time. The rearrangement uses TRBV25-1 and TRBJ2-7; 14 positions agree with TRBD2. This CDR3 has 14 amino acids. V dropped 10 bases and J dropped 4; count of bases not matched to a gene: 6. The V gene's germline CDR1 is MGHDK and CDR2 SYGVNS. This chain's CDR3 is CATGLAGGGYEQYF. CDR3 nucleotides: TGTGCCACCGGACTAGCGGGAGGTGGGTACGAGCAGTACTTC.

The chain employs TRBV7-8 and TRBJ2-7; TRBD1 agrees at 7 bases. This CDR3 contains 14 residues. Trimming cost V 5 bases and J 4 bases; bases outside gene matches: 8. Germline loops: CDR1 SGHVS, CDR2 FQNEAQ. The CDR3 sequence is CASSTDRPTYEQYF. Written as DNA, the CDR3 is TGTGCCAGCAGCACGGACAGGCCCACTTACGAGCAGTACTTC.

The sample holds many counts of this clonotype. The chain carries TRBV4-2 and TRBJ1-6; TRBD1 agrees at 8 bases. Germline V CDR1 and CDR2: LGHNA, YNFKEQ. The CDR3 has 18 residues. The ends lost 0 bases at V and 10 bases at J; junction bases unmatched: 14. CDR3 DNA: TGTGCCAGCAGCCAAGATTGGGGGGGGGACAGGTTAAGATCACCCCTCCACTTT. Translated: CASSQDWGGDRLRSPLHF.

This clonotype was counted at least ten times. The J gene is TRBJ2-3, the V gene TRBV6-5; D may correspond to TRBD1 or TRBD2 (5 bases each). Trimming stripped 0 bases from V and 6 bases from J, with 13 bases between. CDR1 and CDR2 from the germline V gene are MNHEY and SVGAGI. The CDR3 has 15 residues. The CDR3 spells CASSYSIGAKDTQYF. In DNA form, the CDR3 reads TGTGCCAGCAGTTACTCGATCGGGGCCAAGGATACGCAGTATTTT.

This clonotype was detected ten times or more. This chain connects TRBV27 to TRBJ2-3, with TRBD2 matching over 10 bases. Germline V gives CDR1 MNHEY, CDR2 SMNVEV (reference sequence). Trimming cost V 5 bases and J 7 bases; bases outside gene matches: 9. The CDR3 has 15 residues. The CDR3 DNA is TGTGCCAGCAGTCCAAGCGGGAGGGCCGGGAATACGCAGTATTTT. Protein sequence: CASSPSGRAGNTQYF.

CDR3 in amino acids: CASGFGTPRSGNTIYF. The DNA for the CDR3 is TGTGCTAGTGGTTTTGGCACCCCCCGCTCTGGAAACACCATATATTTT. The chain recombines TRBV12-5 with TRBJ1-3; D gene uncertain. Germline V gene data show CDR1 as LGHNT and CDR2 as FRNRAP. CDR3 size: 16 residues. V lost 3 bases and J 0 bases, leaving 12 bases between the germline ends.

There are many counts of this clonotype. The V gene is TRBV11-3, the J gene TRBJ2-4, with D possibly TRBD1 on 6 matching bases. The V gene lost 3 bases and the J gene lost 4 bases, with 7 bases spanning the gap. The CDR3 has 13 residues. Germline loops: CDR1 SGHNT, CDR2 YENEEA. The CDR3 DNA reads TGTGCCAGCAGCTTCGGACAGAAAAACATTCAGTACTTC. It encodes CASSFGQKNIQYF.

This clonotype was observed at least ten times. CDR3 coding DNA: TGTGCCAGCAGCCTAGGGGAAGTTCTCAATCAGCCCCAGCATTTT. This codes for CASSLGEVLNQPQHF. The chain carries TRBV5-8 and TRBJ1-5; perhaps TRBD1 as D (5 bases). Germline lookup yields CDR1 SGHTS and CDR2 YDEGEE. V lost 4 bases and J 3 bases, leaving 14 bases between the germline ends. This CDR3 contains 15 residues.

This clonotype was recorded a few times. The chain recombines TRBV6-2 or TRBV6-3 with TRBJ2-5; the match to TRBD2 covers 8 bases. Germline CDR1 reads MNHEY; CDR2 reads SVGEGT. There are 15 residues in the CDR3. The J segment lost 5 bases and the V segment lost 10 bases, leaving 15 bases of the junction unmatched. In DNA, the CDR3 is TGTGCCACCACGACCGGGGGGGCCGGGATGGAGACCCAGTACTTC. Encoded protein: CATTTGGAGMETQYF.

CDR3 region: CASRFSGRSTGELFF. CDR3 in DNA: TGTGCCAGCAGGTTCAGCGGGAGAAGCACCGGGGAGCTGTTTTTT. This chain connects TRBV7-9 to TRBJ2-2; 8 bases line up with TRBD2. CDR3 size: 15 residues. The germline gives CDR1 SEHNR, CDR2 FQNEAQ (reference sequence). Trimming removed 6 bases from V and 4 bases from J; junction bases left unmatched: 7.

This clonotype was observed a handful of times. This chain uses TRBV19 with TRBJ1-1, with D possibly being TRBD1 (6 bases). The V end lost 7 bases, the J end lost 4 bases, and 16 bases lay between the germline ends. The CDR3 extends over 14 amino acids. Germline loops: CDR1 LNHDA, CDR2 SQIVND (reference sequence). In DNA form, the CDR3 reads TGTGCCAGTACTCCAGGGGTACGGGGCACTGAAGCTTTCTTT. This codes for CASTPGVRGTEAFF. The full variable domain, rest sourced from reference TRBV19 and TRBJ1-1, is DGGITQSPKYLFRKEGQNVTLSCEQNLNHDAMYWYRQDPGQGLRLIYYSQIVNDFQKGDIAEGYSVSREKKESFPLTVTSAQKNPTAFYLCASTPGVRGTEAFFGQGTRLTVV.

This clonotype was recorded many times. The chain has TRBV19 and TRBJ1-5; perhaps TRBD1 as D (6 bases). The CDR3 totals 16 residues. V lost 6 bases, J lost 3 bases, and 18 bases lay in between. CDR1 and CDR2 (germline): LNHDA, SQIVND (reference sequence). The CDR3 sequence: CASSGRGLRFNQPQHF. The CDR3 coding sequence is TGTGCCAGTAGCGGTAGGGGGTTAAGGTTCAATCAGCCCCAGCATTTT.

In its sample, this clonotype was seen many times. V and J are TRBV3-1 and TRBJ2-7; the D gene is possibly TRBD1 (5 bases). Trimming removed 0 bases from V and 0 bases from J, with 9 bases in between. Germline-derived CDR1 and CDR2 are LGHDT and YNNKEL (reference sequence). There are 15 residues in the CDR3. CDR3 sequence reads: CASSQDQGSSYEQYF. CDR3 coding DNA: TGTGCCAGCAGCCAAGATCAGGGCAGCTCCTACGAGCAGTACTTC.

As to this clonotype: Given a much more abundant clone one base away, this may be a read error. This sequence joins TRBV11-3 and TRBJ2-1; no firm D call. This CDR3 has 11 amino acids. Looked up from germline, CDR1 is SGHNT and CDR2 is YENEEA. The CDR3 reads CAGSLNNEQFF. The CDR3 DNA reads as TGTGCCGGCAGCTTAAACAATGAGCAGTTCTTC.

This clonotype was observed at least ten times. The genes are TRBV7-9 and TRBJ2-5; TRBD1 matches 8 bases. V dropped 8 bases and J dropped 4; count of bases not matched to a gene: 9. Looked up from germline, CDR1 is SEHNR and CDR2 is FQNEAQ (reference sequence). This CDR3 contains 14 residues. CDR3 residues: CASRGQGSGETQYF. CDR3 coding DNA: TGTGCCAGCCGAGGACAGGGATCAGGAGAGACCCAGTACTTC.

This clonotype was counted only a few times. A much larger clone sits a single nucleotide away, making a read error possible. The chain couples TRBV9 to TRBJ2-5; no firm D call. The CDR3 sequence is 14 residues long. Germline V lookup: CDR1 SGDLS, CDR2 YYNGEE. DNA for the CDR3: TGTGCCAGCAGCGTAGAGGACCGCCAAGAGACCCAGTCCTTC. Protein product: CASSVEDRQETQSF.

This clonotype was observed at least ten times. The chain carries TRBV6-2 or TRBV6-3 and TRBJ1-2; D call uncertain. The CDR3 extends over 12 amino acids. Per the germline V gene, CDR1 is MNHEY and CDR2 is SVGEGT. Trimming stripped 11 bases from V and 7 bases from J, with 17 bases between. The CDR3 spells CAGQDPVGGYTF. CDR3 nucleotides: TGTGCCGGCCAAGACCCCGTCGGTGGCTACACCTTC.

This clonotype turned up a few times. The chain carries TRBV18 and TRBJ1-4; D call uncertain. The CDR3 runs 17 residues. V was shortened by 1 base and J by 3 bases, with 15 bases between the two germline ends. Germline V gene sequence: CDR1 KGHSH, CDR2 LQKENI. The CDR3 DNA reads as TGTGCCAGCTCACCACTCCCAGCGGGAAAGGCTAATGAAAAACTGTTTTTT. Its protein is CASSPLPAGKANEKLFF.

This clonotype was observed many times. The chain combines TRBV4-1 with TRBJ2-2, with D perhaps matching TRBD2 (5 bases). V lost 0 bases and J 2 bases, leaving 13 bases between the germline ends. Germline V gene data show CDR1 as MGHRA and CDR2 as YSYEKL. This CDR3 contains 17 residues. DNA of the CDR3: TGCGCCAGCAGCCAAGAAAGTTCCGGGGTCAACACCGGGGAGCTGTTTTTT. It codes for CASSQESSGVNTGELFF.